The subject of this entry is one T cell receptor beta chain. This sample was taken from a study of blood T cell repertoires in COVID-19. The germline V gene encodes CDR1 MNHEY and CDR2 SVGAGI. Trimming removed 6 bases from V and 8 bases from J, with 22 bases in between. The CDR3 extends over 15 amino acids. Per the original data handling: Estimated nucleated cell counts came from reference gene primer amplification. Sequenced by immunoSEQ multiplex PCR; TCRdb stores in-frame clones only, minus some. D and trimming come from the DNA, and the V and J calls and clone size come from that table. The sample contains roughly 100,000 clones, roughly 80% of which appear only once.

The TCR was taken from a man in his 60s with active or convalescent COVID-19. The chain couples TRBV6-5 to TRBJ1-2; a weak D match, TRBD1 (6 bases). The specimen was peripheral blood. The CDR3 DNA reads as TGTGCCAGCAGCGGGATGGACAGTGTAGGCAGGGGCTACACCTTC. Translated: CASSGMDSVGRGYTF.